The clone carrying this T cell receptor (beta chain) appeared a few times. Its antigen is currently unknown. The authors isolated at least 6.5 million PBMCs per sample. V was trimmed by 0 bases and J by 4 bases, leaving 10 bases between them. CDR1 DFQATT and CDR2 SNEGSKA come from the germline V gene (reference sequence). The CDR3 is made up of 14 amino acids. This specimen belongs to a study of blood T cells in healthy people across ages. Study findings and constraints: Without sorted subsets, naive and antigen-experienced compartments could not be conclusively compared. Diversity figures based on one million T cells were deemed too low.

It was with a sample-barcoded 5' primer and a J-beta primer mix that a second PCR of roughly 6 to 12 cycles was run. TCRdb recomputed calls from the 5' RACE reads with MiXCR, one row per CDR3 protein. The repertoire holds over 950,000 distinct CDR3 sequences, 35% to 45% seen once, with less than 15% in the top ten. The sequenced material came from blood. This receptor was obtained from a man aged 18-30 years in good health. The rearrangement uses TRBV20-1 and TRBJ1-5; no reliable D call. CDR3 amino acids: CSARDPGINQPQHF. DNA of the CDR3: TGCAGTGCTAGAGATCCGGGAATTAATCAGCCCCAGCATTTT.